These T cell receptor beta chains were read from a single sample in a study of regulatory T cells in long-lasting Graves disease. TCRdb re-called the multiplex PCR reads through MiXCR, storing one row per CDR3 protein. The data contain almost 350,000 distinct CDR3 sequences, roughly a fifth of them singletons. The sequenced sample was peripheral blood mononuclear cells (PBMCs), obtained when the disease was refractory, from a patient treated with antithyroid drugs. The receptors stem from a female donor with Graves disease. The CDR3 runs from the conserved cysteine through the conserved F or W. A D gene is named only where the DNA matches it firmly. Size is stated for part of the rows, as once, few or many counts, or as a class when the clone is expanded.

TRBD1,TRBJ2-1,NA,TRBV2,CASAGQGRLNEQFF,TGTGCCAGCGCAGGACAGGGGCGCTTGAATGAGCAGTTCTTC
TRBD1,TRBJ2-7,NA,TRBV18,CASSPPPGTGTYEQYF,TGTGCCAGCTCACCACCCCCCGGGACAGGGACCTACGAGCAGTACTTC
NA,TRBJ2-7,few,TRBV13,CASSSQGYGQYF,TGTGCCAGCAGCTCCCAGGGGTACGGGCAGTACTTC
NA,TRBJ1-1,many,TRBV20-1,CSANNEAFF,TGCAGTGCTAACAATGAAGCTTTCTTT
NA,TRBJ1-5,NA,TRBV29-1,CSVAQSNQPQHF,TGCAGCGTTGCACAGAGCAATCAGCCCCAGCATTTT
NA,TRBJ1-1,few,TRBV6-4,CASSPRERGRDSSMNTEAFF,TGTGCCAGCAGTCCTCGAGAGAGGGGTAGGGATTCGTCTATGAACACTGAAGCTTTCTTT
NA,TRBJ2-7,many,TRBV27,CASGTYEQYF,TGTGCCAGCGGGACCTACGAGCAGTACTTC
NA,TRBJ2-7,many,TRBV6-1,CASVPIQGGPYEQYF,TGTGCCAGCGTCCCAATCCAGGGGGGACCCTACGAGCAGTACTTC
NA,TRBJ2-7,few,TRBV27,CASSENRGGYEQYF,TGTGCCAGCAGTGAGAACAGAGGAGGCTACGAGCAGTACTTC
TRBD1,TRBJ2-3,few,TRBV28,CASGGQARPTDTQYF,TGTGCCAGCGGAGGACAGGCCCGCCCCACAGATACGCAGTATTTT
TRBD2,TRBJ2-3,few,TRBV2,CASRRAGGTDTQYF,TGTGCCAGCAGGCGAGCGGGGGGCACAGATACGCAGTATTTT
TRBD1,TRBJ1-5,many,TRBV2,CASSRTGGFQPQHF,TGTGCCAGCAGTAGGACAGGGGGTTTTCAGCCCCAGCATTTT
TRBD2,TRBJ2-7,few,TRBV19,CASSIRGGFYEQYF,TGTGCCAGTAGTATTCGCGGGGGGTTCTACGAGCAGTACTTC
NA,TRBJ2-7,many,TRBV5-1,CASSQRLIYEQYF,TGTGCCAGCAGCCAACGACTGATCTACGAGCAGTACTTC
TRBD1,TRBJ2-1,NA,TRBV6-1,CASTVTPGQGTYNEQFF,TGTGCCAGCACTGTAACGCCGGGACAGGGAACCTACAATGAGCAGTTCTTC
TRBD1,TRBJ2-5,many,TRBV12-3/TRBV12-4,CASSLVTSATGEKKETQYF,TGTGCCAGCAGTTTAGTTACTTCTGCGACAGGGGAGAAGAAAGAGACCCAGTACTTC
TRBD1,TRBJ2-5,many,TRBV2,CASSVTGEEETQYF,TGTGCCAGCAGTGTGACAGGGGAAGAAGAGACCCAGTACTTC
TRBD1,TRBJ1-2,NA,TRBV7-8,CASSLAGTGGSWTF,TGTGCCAGCAGCTTAGCAGGGACAGGGGGCAGCTGGACCTTC
NA,TRBJ2-7,many,TRBV10-3,CAISDALGLYEQYF,TGTGCCATCAGTGACGCCTTGGGGCTCTACGAGCAGTACTTC
TRBD1,TRBJ2-7,many,TRBV7-8,CASSMTGFNEQYF,TGTGCCAGCAGCATGACAGGGTTCAACGAGCAGTACTTC
NA,TRBJ2-7,NA,TRBV15,CATSGGDSSYEQYF,TGTGCCACCAGCGGAGGGGACAGCTCCTACGAGCAGTACTTC
NA,TRBJ2-3,few,TRBV7-2,CASSPRAGGRHSDTQYF,TGCGCCAGCAGCCCTAGGGCCGGGGGGCGGCATTCAGATACGCAGTATTTT
TRBD1,TRBJ2-7,NA,TRBV6-1,CASSHPGQGGGYEQYF,TGTGCCAGCAGCCACCCGGGACAGGGGGGCGGCTACGAGCAGTACTTC
TRBD1,TRBJ1-6,many,TRBV20-1,CSATGTGDWYNSPLHF,TGCAGTGCTACGGGGACAGGGGATTGGTATAATTCACCCCTCCACTTT
NA,TRBJ1-2,many,TRBV5-1,CASSLEGGDGYTF,TGCGCCAGCAGCTTGGAAGGGGGTGACGGCTACACCTTC
NA,TRBJ2-1,NA,TRBV28,CASSSVWVYPNNEQFF,TGTGCCAGCAGTTCCGTTTGGGTCTACCCGAACAATGAGCAGTTCTTC
NA,TRBJ2-7,many,TRBV12-3/TRBV12-4,CASSLGNGRAYF,TGTGCCAGCAGTTTAGGGAACGGGAGAGCGTACTTC
NA,TRBJ2-3,NA,TRBV10-3,CAISESGGTVDTQYF,TGTGCCATCAGTGAGTCAGGGGGTACGGTGGATACGCAGTATTTT
NA,TRBJ2-3,NA,TRBV7-9,CASSPHREETDTQYF,TGTGCCAGCAGCCCCCACAGGGAAGAGACAGATACGCAGTATTTT
NA,TRBJ2-2,few,TRBV5-1,CASAGREFTGELFF,TGCGCCAGCGCTGGCCGGGAGTTCACCGGGGAGCTGTTTTTT
NA,TRBJ2-2,many,TRBV11-2,CASTTGFGTGELFF,TGTGCCAGCACCACGGGTTTCGGCACCGGGGAGCTGTTTTTT
NA,TRBJ2-7,many,TRBV6-1,CASAGGPHEQYF,TGTGCCAGCGCCGGGGGGCCTCACGAGCAGTACTTC
NA,TRBJ1-2,NA,TRBV30,CAWSVGQGPHGYTF,TGTGCCTGGAGTGTAGGTCAGGGTCCCCATGGCTACACCTTC
NA,TRBJ1-1,NA,TRBV25-1,CASSEYDSPEAFF,TGTGCCAGCAGTGAATACGACAGCCCTGAAGCTTTCTTT
NA,TRBJ1-2,NA,TRBV5-1,CASRGVGSGYTF,TGCGCCAGCAGAGGGGTGGGAAGTGGCTACACCTTC
NA,TRBJ2-2,few,TRBV6-1,CASSPRGVAGTGELFF,TGTGCCAGCAGTCCCCGAGGGGTCGCGGGAACCGGGGAGCTGTTTTTT
TRBD1,TRBJ1-2,many,TRBV7-3,CASSLYGTDGYTF,TGTGCCAGCAGCTTATACGGGACAGATGGCTACACCTTC
NA,TRBJ1-6,NA,TRBV7-2,CASGQGGQVGNSPLHF,TGTGCCAGCGGTCAAGGCGGGCAGGTCGGGAATTCACCCCTCCACTTT
NA,TRBJ2-5,many,TRBV11-2,CASSLVTGLRETQYF,TGTGCCAGCAGCTTAGTTACAGGGCTGAGGGAGACCCAGTACTTC
NA,TRBJ2-5,many,TRBV7-2,CASSLEGQSQETQYF,TGTGCCAGCAGCTTAGAAGGACAGTCCCAAGAGACCCAGTACTTC
TRBD1,TRBJ1-1,many,TRBV11-3,CASSLGQSPSQAFF,TGTGCCAGCAGCCTGGGACAGTCGCCCTCCCAAGCTTTCTTT
TRBD1,TRBJ1-3,NA,TRBV7-2,CANRPQDREENTIYF,TGTGCCAACCGACCTCAAGACAGGGAGGAAAACACCATATATTTT
NA,TRBJ1-4,NA,TRBV3-1,CASSQDMGAEKLFF,TGTGCCAGCAGCCAAGATATGGGGGCTGAAAAACTGTTTTTT
TRBD1,TRBJ2-7,many,TRBV11-2,CASSLDRDRGYEQYF,TGTGCCAGCAGCTTAGACCGGGACAGGGGTTACGAGCAGTACTTC
NA,TRBJ1-4,few,TRBV20-1,CSARDADSVNEKLFF,TGCAGTGCTAGAGATGCGGATTCGGTTAATGAAAAACTGTTTTTT
NA,TRBJ2-1,few,TRBV9,CASSVAGVAYNEQFF,TGTGCCAGCAGCGTAGCCGGGGTGGCCTACAATGAGCAGTTCTTC
NA,TRBJ1-5,many,TRBV13,CASSVQGGHQPQHF,TGTGCCAGCAGCGTACAGGGAGGGCATCAGCCCCAGCATTTT